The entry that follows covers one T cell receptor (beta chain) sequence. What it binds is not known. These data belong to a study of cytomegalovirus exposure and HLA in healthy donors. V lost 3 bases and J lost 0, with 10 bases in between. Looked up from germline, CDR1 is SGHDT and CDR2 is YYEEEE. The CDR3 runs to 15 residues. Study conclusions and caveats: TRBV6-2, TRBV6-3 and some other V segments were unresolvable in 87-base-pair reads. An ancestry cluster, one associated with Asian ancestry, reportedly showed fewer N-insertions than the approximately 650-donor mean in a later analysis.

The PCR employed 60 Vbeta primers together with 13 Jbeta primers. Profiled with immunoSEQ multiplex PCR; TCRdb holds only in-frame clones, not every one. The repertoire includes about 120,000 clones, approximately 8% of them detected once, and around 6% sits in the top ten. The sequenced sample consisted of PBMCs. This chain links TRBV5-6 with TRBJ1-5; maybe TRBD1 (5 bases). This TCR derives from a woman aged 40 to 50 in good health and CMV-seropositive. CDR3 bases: TGTGCCAGCAGCTCCACAGGTGATAGCAATCAGCCCCAGCATTTT. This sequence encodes CASSSTGDSNQPQHF.